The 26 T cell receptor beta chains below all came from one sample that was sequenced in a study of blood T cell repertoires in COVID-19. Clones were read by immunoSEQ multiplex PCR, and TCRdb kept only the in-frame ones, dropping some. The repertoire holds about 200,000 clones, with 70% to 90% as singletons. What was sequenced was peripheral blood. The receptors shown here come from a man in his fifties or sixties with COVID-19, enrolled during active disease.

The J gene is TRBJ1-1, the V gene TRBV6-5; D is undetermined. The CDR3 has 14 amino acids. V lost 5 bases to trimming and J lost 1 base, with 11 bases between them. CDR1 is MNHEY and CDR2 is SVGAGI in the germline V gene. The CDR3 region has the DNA TGTGCCAGCAGTAATAAACAGAGGAACACTGAAGCTTTCTTT. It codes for CASSNKQRNTEAFF.

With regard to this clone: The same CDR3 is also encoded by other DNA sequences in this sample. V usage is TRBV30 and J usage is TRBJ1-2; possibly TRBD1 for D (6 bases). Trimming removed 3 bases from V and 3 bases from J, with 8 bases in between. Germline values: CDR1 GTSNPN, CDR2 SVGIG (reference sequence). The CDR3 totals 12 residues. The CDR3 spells CAWSRGDYGYTF. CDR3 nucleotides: TGTGCCTGGAGCAGGGGTGACTATGGCTACACCTTC.

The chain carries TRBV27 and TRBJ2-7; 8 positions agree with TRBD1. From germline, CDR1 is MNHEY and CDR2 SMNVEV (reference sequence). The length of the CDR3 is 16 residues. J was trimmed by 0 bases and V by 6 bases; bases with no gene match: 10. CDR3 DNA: TGTGCCAGCAGCCGGACAGGGTCCGTTCCCTCCTACGAGCAGTACTTC. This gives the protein CASSRTGSVPSYEQYF.

CDR3 DNA: TGTGCCAGCAGTTTCCTGGGACTAGCACAGTATTTT. This translates into CASSFLGLAQYF. The rearrangement uses TRBV27 and TRBJ2-3, with 9 bases aligning to TRBD2. Germline CDR1 MNHEY, CDR2 SMNVEV (reference sequence). The CDR3 is made up of 12 amino acids. Trimming at V came to 3 bases and at J to 12 bases, leaving 4 bases not matched to a gene.

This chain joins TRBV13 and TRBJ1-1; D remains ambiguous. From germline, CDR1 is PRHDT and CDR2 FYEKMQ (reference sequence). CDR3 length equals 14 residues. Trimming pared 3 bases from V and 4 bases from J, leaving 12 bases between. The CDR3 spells CASSFSGTGTEAFF. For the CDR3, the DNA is TGTGCCAGCAGCTTTTCAGGAACTGGCACTGAAGCTTTCTTT.

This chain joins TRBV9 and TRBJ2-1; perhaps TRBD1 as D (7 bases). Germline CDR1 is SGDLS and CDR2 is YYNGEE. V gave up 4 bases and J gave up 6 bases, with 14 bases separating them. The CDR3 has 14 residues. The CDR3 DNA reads TGTGCCAGCAGCCAGGGGGGTTGGTCCAATGAGCAGTTCTTC. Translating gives CASSQGGWSNEQFF.

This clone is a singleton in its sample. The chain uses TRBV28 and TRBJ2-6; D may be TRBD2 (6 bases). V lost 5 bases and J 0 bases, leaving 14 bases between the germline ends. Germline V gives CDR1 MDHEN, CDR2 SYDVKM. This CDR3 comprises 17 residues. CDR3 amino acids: CASSGRPERSGANVLTF. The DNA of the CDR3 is TGTGCCAGCAGTGGGAGGCCGGAGCGCTCTGGGGCCAACGTCCTGACTTTC.

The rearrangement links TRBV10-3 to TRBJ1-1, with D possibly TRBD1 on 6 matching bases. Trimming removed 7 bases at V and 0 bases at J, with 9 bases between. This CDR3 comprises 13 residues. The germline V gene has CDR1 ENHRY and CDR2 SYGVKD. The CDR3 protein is CAITGQLNTEAFF. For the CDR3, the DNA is TGTGCCATCACCGGACAGCTGAACACTGAAGCTTTCTTT.

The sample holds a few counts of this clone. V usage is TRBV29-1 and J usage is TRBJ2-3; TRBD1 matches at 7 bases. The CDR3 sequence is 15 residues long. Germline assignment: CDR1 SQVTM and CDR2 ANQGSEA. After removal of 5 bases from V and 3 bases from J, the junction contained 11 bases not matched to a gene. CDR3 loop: CSVMPGGVGTDTQYF. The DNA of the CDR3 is TGCAGCGTTATGCCAGGGGGTGTAGGTACAGATACGCAGTATTTT.

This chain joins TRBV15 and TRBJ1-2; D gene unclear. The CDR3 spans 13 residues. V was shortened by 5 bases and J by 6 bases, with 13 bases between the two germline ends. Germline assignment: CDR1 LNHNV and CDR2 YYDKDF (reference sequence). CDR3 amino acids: CATSRLGEDGYTF. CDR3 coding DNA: TGTGCCACCAGCCGCCTGGGAGAGGATGGCTACACCTTC.

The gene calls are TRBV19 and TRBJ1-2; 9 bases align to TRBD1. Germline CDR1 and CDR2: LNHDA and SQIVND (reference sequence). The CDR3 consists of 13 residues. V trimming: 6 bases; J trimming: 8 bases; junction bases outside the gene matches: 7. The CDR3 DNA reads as TGTGCCAGTAGAACCGGGACAGGGACCGGCTACACCTTC. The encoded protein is CASRTGTGTGYTF.

CDR3 in amino acids: CASSPAATYTDTQYF. In nucleotides, the CDR3 is TGTGCCAGCAGTCCAGCGGCGACCTACACAGATACGCAGTATTTT. The chain links TRBV6-6 to TRBJ2-3, with a weak D call TRBD2 (5 bases). The CDR3 is made up of 15 amino acids. Between the trimmed V and J ends, which lost 5 bases and 2 bases, there was a span of 14 bases. CDR1 and CDR2 from the germline V gene are MNHNY and SVGAGI (reference sequence).

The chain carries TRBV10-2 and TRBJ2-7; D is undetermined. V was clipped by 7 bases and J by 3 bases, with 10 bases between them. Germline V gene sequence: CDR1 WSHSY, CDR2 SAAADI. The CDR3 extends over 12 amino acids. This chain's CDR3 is CASTSGLYEQYF. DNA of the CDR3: TGCGCCAGCACCTCTGGGCTCTACGAGCAGTACTTC.

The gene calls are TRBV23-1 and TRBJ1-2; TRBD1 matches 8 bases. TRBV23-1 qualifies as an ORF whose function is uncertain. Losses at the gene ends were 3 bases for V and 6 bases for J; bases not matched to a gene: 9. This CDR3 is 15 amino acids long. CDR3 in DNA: TGCGCCAGCAGTCACCCGGGACAGGAAGCAAATGGCTACACCTTC. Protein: CASSHPGQEANGYTF.

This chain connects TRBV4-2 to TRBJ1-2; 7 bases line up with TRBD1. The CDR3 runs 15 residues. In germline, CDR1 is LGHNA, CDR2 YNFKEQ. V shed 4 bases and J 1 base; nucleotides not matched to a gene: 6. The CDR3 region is CASSPNTGVNYGYTF. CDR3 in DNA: TGTGCCAGCAGCCCCAACACAGGGGTTAACTATGGCTACACCTTC.

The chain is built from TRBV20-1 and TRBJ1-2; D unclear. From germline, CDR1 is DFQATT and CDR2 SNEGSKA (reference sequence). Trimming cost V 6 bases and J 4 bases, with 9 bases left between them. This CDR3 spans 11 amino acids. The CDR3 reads CSALTGYGYTF. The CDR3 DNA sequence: TGCAGTGCCCTCACTGGCTATGGCTACACCTTC.

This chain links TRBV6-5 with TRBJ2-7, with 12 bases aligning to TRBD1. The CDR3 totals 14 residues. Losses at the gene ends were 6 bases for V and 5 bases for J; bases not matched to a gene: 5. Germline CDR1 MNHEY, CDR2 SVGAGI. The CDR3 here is CASSWGQGADEQYF. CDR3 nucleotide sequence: TGTGCCAGCAGCTGGGGACAGGGGGCTGACGAGCAGTACTTC.

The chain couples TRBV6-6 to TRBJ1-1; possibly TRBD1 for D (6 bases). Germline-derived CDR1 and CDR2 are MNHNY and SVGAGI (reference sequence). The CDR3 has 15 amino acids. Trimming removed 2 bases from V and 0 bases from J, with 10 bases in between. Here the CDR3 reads CASSYRGGMNTEAFF. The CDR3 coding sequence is TGTGCCAGCAGTTACCGGGGGGGCATGAACACTGAAGCTTTCTTT.

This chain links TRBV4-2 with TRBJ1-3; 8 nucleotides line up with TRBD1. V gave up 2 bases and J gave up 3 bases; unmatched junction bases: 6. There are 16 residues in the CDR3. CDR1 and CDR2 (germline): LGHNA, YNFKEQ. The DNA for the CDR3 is TGTGCCAGCAGCCAATATTTGACAGGGGATGGAAACACCATATATTTT. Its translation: CASSQYLTGDGNTIYF.

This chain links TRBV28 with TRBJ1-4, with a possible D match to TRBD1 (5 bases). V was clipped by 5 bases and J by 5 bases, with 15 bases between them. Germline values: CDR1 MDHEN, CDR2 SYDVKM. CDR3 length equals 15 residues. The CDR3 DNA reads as TGTGCCAGCAGTATATCTGGGGGGTGGAATGAAAAACTGTTTTTT. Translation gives CASSISGGWNEKLFF.

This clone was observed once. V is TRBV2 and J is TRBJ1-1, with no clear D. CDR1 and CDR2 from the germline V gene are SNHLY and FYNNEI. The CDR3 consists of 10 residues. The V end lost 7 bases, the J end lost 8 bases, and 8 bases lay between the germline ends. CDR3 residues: CASTLLEAFF. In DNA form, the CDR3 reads TGTGCCAGCACCCTCCTAGAAGCTTTCTTT.

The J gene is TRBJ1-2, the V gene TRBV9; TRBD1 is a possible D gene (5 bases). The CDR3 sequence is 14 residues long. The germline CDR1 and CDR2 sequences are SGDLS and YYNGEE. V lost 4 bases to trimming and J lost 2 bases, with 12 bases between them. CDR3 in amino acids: CASSPTTENYGYTF. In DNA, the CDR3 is TGTGCCAGCAGCCCAACGACAGAGAACTATGGCTACACCTTC.

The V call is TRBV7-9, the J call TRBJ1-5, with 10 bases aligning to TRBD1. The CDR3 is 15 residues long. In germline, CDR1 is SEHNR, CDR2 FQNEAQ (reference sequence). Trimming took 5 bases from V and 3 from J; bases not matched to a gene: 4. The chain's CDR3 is CASSRTGGINQPQHF. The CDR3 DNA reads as TGTGCCAGCAGCCGGACAGGGGGTATCAATCAGCCCCAGCATTTT.

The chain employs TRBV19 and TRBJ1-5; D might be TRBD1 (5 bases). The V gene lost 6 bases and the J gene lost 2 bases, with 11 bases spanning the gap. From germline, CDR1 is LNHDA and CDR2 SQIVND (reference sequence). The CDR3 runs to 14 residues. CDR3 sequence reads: CASRGREGNQPQHF. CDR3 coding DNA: TGTGCCAGTAGGGGGCGTGAGGGCAATCAGCCCCAGCATTTT.

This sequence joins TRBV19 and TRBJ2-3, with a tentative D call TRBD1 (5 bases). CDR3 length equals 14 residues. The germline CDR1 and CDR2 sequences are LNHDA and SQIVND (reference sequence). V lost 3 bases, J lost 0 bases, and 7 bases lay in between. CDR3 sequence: CASSMTASTDTQYF. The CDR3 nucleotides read TGTGCCAGTAGTATGACAGCTAGCACAGATACGCAGTATTTT.

CDR3 protein: CASSLMRVANQPQHF. CDR3 nucleotides: TGTGCCAGCAGCTTGATGAGGGTCGCGAATCAGCCCCAGCATTTT. The chain uses TRBV5-8 and TRBJ1-5; D uncertain. This CDR3 comprises 15 residues. From germline, CDR1 is SGHTS and CDR2 YDEGEE. Deletions cut 1 base from V and 4 bases from J, with 12 bases between.